Listed below are T cell receptor beta chains from one sample, sequenced in a study of T cell repertoires in cytomegalovirus infection. No antigens are known for them. TCRdb processed the reads anew with MiXCR; each CDR3 protein has one entry. Of approximately 910,000 distinct CDR3 sequences in the sample, around 31% were seen once. This specimen was cultured CD8+ T cells from PBMCs, taken from culture after CMV antigen stimulation. All receptors derive from a human donor in good health (CMV status not recorded). Some clones in this sample may be carry-over from other donors' samples. The CDR3 runs from the conserved cysteine through the conserved F or W. Each record gives: CDR3 protein, CDR3 DNA, clone size, J gene, V gene, D gene. The D gene is left open where the match is weak. Clone size, where shown, is once, few, many, or a class for clones that have expanded.

CASSLLVDSLRANYGYTF | TGTGCCAGCAGCCTACTGGTGGACAGTTTAAGGGCTAACTATGGCTACACCTTC | few | TRBJ1-2 | TRBV9 | .
CAISKSRGGNQPQHF | TGTGCCATCAGTAAGTCAAGAGGTGGCAATCAGCCCCAGCATTTT | . | TRBJ1-5 | TRBV10-3 | .
CASSQDGSSGWNEKLFF | TGCGCCAGCAGCCAAGATGGCAGTTCGGGTTGGAATGAAAAACTGTTTTTT | . | TRBJ1-4 | TRBV4-3 | .
CASSSPEDPYNEQFF | TGTGCCAGCAGCTCGCCGGAGGACCCCTACAATGAGCAGTTCTTC | few | TRBJ2-1 | TRBV7-9 | .
CASSIRQGADSPLHF | TGTGCCAGCAGTATCCGACAGGGAGCGGATTCACCCCTCCACTTT | few | TRBJ1-6 | TRBV6-5 | TRBD1
CASSGYDAGGPNEQFF | TGTGCCAGCAGTGGTTATGACGCGGGGGGGCCTAATGAGCAGTTCTTC | . | TRBJ2-1 | TRBV6-2/TRBV6-3 | TRBD2
CASSPAWGQGLHEQFF | TGTGCCAGCAGCCCCGCCTGGGGACAGGGTCTCCATGAGCAGTTCTTC | . | TRBJ2-1 | TRBV7-9 | TRBD1
CASSLLNRGPETQYF | TGTGCCAGCAGTTTGCTTAACCGGGGCCCTGAGACCCAGTACTTC | few | TRBJ2-5 | TRBV12-3/TRBV12-4 | .
CASSLDVQGAFTEAFF | TGCGCCAGCAGCTTGGATGTGCAGGGGGCATTTACTGAAGCTTTCTTT | . | TRBJ1-1 | TRBV5-1 | TRBD1
CASSLDRQLFF | TGTGCCAGCAGCTTGGACAGACAACTGTTTTTT | many | TRBJ1-4 | TRBV7-8 | .
CASSYGVAGKETQYF | TGTGCCAGCAGTTACGGAGTAGCGGGGAAAGAGACCCAGTACTTC | . | TRBJ2-5 | TRBV6-5 | TRBD2
CASSPSTSGKPFSYEQYF | TGTGCCAGCTCACCCTCGACTAGCGGGAAACCCTTCTCCTACGAGCAGTACTTC | . | TRBJ2-7 | TRBV18 | TRBD2
CASSFGLPNYEQYF | TGTGCCAGCAGTTTTGGCCTGCCAAATTACGAGCAGTACTTC | . | TRBJ2-7 | TRBV27 | .
CASRSYQGRDNQPQHF | TGTGCCAGCAGGTCATATCAGGGACGGGACAATCAGCCCCAGCATTTT | . | TRBJ1-5 | TRBV27 | .
CASSLISQLKGTKNIQYF | TGTGCCAGCAGCTTAATTTCCCAATTGAAGGGAACCAAAAACATTCAGTACTTC | . | TRBJ2-4 | TRBV7-4 | .
CASSLYETSIYNEQFF | TGTGCCAGCAGCTTATACGAGACTAGCATATACAATGAGCAGTTCTTC | . | TRBJ2-1 | TRBV7-8 | TRBD2
CASSSSGFSYEQYF | TGTGCCAGTAGTTCTAGCGGATTCTCCTACGAGCAGTACTTC | once | TRBJ2-7 | TRBV19 | TRBD2
CASSLIPAGGKETQYF | TGTGCCAGCAGCCTTATCCCCGCCGGGGGGAAAGAGACCCAGTACTTC | many | TRBJ2-5 | TRBV7-2 | TRBD2
CASEQGEVKNTEAFF | TGTGCCAGCGAACAGGGGGAGGTGAAGAACACTGAAGCTTTCTTT | . | TRBJ1-1 | TRBV19 | TRBD1
CASSGDRGRFVDYGYTF | TGTGCCAGCAGCGGCGACAGGGGGCGATTCGTAGACTATGGCTACACCTTC | . | TRBJ1-2 | TRBV7-9 | TRBD1
CASWAIGYTF | TGTGCCAGCTGGGCAATAGGCTACACCTTC | . | TRBJ1-2 | TRBV2 | .
CASSFLGSSYNEQFF | TGTGCCAGCAGCTTTCTAGGGAGCTCCTACAATGAGCAGTTCTTC | many | TRBJ2-1 | TRBV7-2 | .
CATSAGRGNEQFF | TGTGCCACCAGTGCGGGGCGGGGCAATGAGCAGTTCTTC | few | TRBJ2-1 | TRBV24-1 | .
CSASGLAGPKGQFF | TGCAGTGCTTCCGGACTAGCGGGTCCGAAGGGGCAGTTCTTC | few | TRBJ2-1 | TRBV20-1 | TRBD2
CASSQGSSPGPPNTEAFF | TGCGCCAGCAGCCAAGGTAGTTCGCCGGGACCCCCGAACACTGAAGCTTTCTTT | . | TRBJ1-1 | TRBV4-1 | .
CASSPGPTHEQYF | TGTGCCAGCAGCCCAGGACCGACCCACGAGCAGTACTTC | . | TRBJ2-7 | TRBV7-9 | .
CASSRGFRNQPQHF | TGTGCCAGCAGCCGGGGGTTTCGCAATCAGCCCCAGCATTTT | few | TRBJ1-5 | TRBV9 | .
CASSLNHEQYF | TGTGCCAGCAGCTTGAACCACGAGCAGTACTTC | many | TRBJ2-7 | TRBV7-2 | .
CASSLGGTSQETQYF | TGTGCCAGCAGCTTGGGGGGGACTTCCCAAGAGACCCAGTACTTC | few | TRBJ2-5 | TRBV11-3 | TRBD2
CASNSNSPPHF | TGTGCCAGCAACTCTAATTCACCCCCCCACTTT | . | TRBJ1-6 | TRBV7-9 | .
CASSVAGALKDEQYF | TGTGCCAGCAGCGTAGCGGGCGCTCTCAAAGACGAGCAGTACTTC | . | TRBJ2-7 | TRBV9 | .